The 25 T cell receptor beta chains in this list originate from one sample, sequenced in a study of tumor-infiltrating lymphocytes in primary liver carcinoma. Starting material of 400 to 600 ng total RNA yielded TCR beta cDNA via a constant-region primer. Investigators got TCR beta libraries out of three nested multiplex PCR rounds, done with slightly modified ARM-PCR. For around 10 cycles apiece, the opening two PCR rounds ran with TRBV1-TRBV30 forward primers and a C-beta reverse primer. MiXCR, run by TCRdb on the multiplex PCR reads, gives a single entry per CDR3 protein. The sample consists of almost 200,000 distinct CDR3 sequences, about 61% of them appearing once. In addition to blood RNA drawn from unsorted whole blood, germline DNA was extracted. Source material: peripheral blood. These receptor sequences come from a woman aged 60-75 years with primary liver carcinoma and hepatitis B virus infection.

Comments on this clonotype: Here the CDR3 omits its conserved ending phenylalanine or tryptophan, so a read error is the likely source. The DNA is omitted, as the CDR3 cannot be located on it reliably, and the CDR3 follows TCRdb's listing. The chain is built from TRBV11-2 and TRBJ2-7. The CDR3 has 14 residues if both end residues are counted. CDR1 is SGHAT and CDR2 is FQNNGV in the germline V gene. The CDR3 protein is CASSSNRRILEQCY.

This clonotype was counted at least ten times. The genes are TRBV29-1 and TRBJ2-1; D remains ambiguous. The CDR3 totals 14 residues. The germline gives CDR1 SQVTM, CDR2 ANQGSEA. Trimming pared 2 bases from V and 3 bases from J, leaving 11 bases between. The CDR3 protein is CSVELETSYNEQFF. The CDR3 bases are TGCAGCGTTGAACTTGAAACGAGCTACAATGAGCAGTTCTTC.

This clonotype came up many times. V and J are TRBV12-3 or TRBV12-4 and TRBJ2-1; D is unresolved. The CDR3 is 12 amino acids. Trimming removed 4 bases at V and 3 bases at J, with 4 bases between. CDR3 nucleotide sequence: TGTGCCAGCAGTTCGGTCTACAATGAGCAGTTCTTC. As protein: CASSSVYNEQFF.

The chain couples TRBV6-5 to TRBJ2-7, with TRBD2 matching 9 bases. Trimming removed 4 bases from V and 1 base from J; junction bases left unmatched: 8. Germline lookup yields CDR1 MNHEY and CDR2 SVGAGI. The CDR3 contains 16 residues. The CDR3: CASSSPRTSVSYEQYF. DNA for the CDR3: TGTGCCAGCAGTTCCCCAAGGACTAGCGTGTCCTACGAGCAGTACTTC.

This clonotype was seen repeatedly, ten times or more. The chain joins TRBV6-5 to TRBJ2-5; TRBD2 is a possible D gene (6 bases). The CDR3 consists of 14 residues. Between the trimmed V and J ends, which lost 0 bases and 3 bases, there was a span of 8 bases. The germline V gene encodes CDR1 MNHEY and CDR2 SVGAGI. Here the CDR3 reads CASSYSWGEETQYF. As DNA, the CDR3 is TGTGCCAGCAGTTACTCCTGGGGGGAAGAGACCCAGTACTTC.

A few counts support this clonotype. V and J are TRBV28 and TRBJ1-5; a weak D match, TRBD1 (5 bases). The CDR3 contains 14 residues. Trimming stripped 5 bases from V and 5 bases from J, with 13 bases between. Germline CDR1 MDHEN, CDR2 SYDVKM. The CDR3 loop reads CASSPRTSYQPQHF. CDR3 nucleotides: TGTGCCAGCAGTCCGAGGACATCCTATCAGCCCCAGCATTTT.

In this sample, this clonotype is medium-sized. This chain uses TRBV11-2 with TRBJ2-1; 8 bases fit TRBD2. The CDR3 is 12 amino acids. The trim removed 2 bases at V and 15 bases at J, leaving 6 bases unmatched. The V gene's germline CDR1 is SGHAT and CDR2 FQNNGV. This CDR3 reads CASSLYGLAGFF. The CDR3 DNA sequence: TGTGCCAGCAGCTTATACGGGCTAGCGGGGTTCTTC. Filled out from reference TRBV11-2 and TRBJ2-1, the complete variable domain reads EAGVAQSPRYKIIEKRQSVAFWCNPISGHATLYWYQQILGQGPKLLIQFQNNGVVDDSQLPKDRFSAERLKGVDSTLKIQPAKLEDSAVYLCASSLYGLAGFFGPGTRLTVL.

CDR3 in DNA: TGTGCCAGCTCCAACAACGCGGGGAATCAGCCCCAGCATTTT. This translates into CASSNNAGNQPQHF. The chain couples TRBV18 to TRBJ1-5; D gene ambiguous. In germline, CDR1 is KGHSH, CDR2 LQKENI. CDR3 size: 14 residues. V gave up 6 bases and J gave up 4 bases, with 13 bases separating them.

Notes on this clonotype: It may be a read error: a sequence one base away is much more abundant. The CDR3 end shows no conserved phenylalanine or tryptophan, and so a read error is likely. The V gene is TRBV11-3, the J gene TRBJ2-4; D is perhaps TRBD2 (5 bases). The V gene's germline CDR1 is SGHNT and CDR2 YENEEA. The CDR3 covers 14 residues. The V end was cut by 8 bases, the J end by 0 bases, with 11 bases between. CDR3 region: CASGLTLAKNIQYH. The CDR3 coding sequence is TGTGCCAGCGGACTTACCTTAGCCAAAAACATTCAGTACCAC.

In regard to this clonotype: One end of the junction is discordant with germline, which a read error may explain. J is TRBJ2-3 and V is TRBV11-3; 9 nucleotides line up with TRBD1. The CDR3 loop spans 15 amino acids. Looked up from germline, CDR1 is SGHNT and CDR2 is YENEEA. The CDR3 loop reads CASSRMGQGTDTQCF. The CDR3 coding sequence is TGTGCCAGCAGCAGAATGGGACAGGGCACAGATACGCAGTGTTTT.

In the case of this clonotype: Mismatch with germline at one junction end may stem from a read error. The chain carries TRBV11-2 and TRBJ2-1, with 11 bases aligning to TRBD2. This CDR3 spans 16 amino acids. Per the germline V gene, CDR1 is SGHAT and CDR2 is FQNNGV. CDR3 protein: CANSLSSSGRSDEQFF. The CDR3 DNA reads TGTGCCAACAGCTTGAGTTCTAGCGGGAGGAGTGATGAGCAGTTCTTC.

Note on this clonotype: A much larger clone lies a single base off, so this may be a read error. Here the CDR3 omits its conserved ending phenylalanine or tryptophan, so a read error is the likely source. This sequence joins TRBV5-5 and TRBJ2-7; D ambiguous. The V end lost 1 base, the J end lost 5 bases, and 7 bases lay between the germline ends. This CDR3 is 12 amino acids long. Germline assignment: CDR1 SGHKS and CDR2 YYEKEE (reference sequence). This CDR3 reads CASSLFRDEQYY. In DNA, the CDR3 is TGTGCCAGCAGCTTGTTTAGGGACGAGCAGTACTAC.

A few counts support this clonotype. The CDR3 here is CASSLWTEKTYGYTF. In DNA form, the CDR3 reads TGCGCCAGCAGCTTGTGGACAGAGAAGACGTATGGCTACACCTTC. The chain joins TRBV5-1 to TRBJ1-2; possibly TRBD1 for D (6 bases). Germline V CDR1 and CDR2: SGHRS, YFSETQ. This CDR3 region has 15 residues. V was cut by 1 base and J by 5 bases, with 15 bases left in between. Variable domain in full (rest from reference TRBV5-1 and TRBJ1-2): KAGVTQTPRYLIKTRGQQVTLSCSPISGHRSVSWYQQTPGQGLQFLFEYFSETQRNKGNFPGRFSGRQFSNSRSEMNVSTLELGDSALYLCASSLWTEKTYGYTFGSGTRLTVV.

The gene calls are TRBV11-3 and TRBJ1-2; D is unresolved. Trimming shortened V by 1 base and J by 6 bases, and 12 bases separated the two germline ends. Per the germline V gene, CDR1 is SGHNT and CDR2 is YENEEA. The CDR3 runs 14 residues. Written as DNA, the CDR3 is TGTGCCAGCAGCTTAGCTACGGTTCCTGATGGCTACACCTTC. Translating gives CASSLATVPDGYTF.

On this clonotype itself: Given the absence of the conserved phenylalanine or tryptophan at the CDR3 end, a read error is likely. CDR3 protein: CASSLAGASGSYVVYTGELFS. CDR3 in DNA: TGTGCCAGCAGCTTAGCTGGGGCTAGCGGGAGTTACGTAGTGTACACCGGGGAGCTGTTTTCT. The chain carries TRBV11-2 and TRBJ2-2, with 10 bases lining up with TRBD2. There are 21 residues in the CDR3. Germline V lookup: CDR1 SGHAT, CDR2 FQNNGV. Trimming took 1 base from V and 3 from J; bases not matched to a gene: 17.

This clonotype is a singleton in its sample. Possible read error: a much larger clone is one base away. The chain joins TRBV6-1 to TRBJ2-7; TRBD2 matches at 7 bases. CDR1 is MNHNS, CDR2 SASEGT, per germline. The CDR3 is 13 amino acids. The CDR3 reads CDSSEAGAYEQYF. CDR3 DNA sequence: TGTGACAGCAGTGAGGCGGGAGCCTACGAGCAGTACTTC.

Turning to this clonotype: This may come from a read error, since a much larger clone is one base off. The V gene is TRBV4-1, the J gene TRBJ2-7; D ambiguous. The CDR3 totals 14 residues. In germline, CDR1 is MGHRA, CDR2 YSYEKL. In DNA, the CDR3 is TGCGCCAGCACCCAACCTCTTAGCTCCTACGAGCAGTACTTC. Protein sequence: CASTQPLSSYEQYF.

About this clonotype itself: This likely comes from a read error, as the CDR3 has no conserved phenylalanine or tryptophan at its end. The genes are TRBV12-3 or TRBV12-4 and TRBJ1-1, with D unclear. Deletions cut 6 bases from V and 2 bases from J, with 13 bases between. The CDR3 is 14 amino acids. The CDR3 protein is CASSIPQRNTEAFL. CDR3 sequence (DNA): TGTGCCAGCAGCATACCCCAGAGAAACACTGAAGCTTTCCTT.

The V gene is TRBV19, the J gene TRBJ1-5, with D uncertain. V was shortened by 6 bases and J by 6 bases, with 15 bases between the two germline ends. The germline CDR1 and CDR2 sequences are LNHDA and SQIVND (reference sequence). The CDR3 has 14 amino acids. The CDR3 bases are TGTGCCAGTAGGCAAATGGGTTTGGGTCAGCCCCAGCATTTT. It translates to CASRQMGLGQPQHF.

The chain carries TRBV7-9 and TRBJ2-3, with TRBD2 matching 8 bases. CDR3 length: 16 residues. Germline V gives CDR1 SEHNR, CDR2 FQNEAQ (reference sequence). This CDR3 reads CTNSLLAGSGTDTQYF. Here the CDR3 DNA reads TGTACCAACAGCTTGTTAGCGGGATCTGGCACAGATACGCAGTATTTT.

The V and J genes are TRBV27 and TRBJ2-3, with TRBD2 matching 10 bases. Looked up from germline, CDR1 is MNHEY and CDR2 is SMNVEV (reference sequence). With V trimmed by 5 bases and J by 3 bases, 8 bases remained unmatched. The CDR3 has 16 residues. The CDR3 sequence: CASSPRVAGGTDTQYF. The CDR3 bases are TGTGCCAGCAGTCCCAGGGTAGCGGGAGGTACAGATACGCAGTATTTT.

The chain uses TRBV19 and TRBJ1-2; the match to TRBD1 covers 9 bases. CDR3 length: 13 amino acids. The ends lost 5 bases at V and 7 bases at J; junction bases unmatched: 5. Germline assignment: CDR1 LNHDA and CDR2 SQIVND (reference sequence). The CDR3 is CASSQQGARGYTF. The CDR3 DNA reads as TGTGCCAGTAGTCAACAGGGGGCGCGTGGCTACACCTTC. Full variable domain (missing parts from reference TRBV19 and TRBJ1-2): DGGITQSPKYLFRKEGQNVTLSCEQNLNHDAMYWYRQDPGQGLRLIYYSQIVNDFQKGDIAEGYSVSREKKESFPLTVTSAQKNPTAFYLCASSQQGARGYTFGSGTRLTVV.

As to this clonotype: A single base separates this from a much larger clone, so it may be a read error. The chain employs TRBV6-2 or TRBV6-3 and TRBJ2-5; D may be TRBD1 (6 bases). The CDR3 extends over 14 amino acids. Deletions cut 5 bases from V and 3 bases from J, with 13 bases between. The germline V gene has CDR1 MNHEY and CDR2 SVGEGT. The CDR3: CASSMTQGEETQYF. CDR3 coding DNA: TGTGCCAGCAGTATGACACAGGGTGAAGAGACCCAGTACTTC.

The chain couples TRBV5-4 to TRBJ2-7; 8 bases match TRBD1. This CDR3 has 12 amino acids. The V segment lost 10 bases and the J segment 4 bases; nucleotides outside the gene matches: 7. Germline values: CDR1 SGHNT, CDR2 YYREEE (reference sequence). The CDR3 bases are TGTGCCTCCGGACAGGGCACTTACGAGCAGTACTTC. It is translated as CASGQGTYEQYF.

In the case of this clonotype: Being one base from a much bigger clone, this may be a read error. CDR3 nucleotides: TGCGCCAGCAGCCAAGAGATAGCGTTACCCCTACACAATGAGCAGTTCTTC. It translates to CASSQEIALPLHNEQFF. The chain carries TRBV4-1 and TRBJ2-1; D is perhaps TRBD2 (5 bases). V lost 0 bases and J lost 5, with 17 bases in between. The CDR3 loop spans 17 amino acids. Germline-derived CDR1 and CDR2 are MGHRA and YSYEKL.